This T cell receptor (beta chain) was sequenced in a study of T-cell reconstitution after alpha-beta-depleted transplantation in children. The sample holds a few counts of this clonotype. This CDR3 has 13 residues. Trimming pared 2 bases from V and 2 bases from J, leaving 7 bases between. Germline V gene data show CDR1 as KGHSH and CDR2 as LQKENI. Unique molecular identifiers were incorporated into the prepared TCRbeta library. MiXCR was run by TCRdb on the PCR reads, yielding one entry per CDR3 protein. This sample carries 95,000 to 120,000 distinct CDR3 sequences, 5% to 7% of them seen once, and the ten largest clones take more than 20%.

Sequenced material: PBMCs, mostly from graft donor cells, taken 360 days after TCRalphabeta/CD19-depleted stem cell transplant. The sequence derives from a male patient aged 2 to 9 who had a stem cell transplant for acute lymphoblastic leukemia, so the T cells may come from the graft donor. The V and J genes are TRBV18 and TRBJ2-7; D unresolved. The CDR3 region is CASSPNRAYEQYF. The CDR3 region has the DNA TGTGCCAGCTCACCAAACAGAGCCTACGAGCAGTACTTC.